The 5 T cell receptor beta chains in this list originate from one sample, sequenced in a study of OX40 agonist ivuxolimab in advanced cancers. The data were produced by immunoSEQ multiplex PCR, yet TCRdb's version contains in-frame clones alone and is incomplete. The sample records about 100,000 clones, 86% being singletons. The sequences come from CD4+ or CD8+ T cells sorted from blood, collected in a trial of the OX40 agonist ivuxolimab. All receptors derive from an adult with an advanced solid tumor such as melanoma, head and neck, liver or kidney cancer.

This rearrangement joins TRBV25-1 to TRBJ2-5; TRBD2 aligns across 8 bases. The CDR3 extends over 16 amino acids. The germline V gene encodes CDR1 MGHDK and CDR2 SYGVNS. With V trimmed by 2 bases and J by 4 bases, 9 bases remained unmatched. CDR3 loop: CASSEHMAGGGETQYF. In DNA form, the CDR3 reads TGTGCCAGCAGTGAACATATGGCCGGGGGGGGAGAGACCCAGTACTTC.

The gene calls are TRBV4-3 and TRBJ2-3, with D hard to call. V dropped 3 bases and J dropped 3 bases, with 7 bases sitting between them. This CDR3 comprises 13 residues. Germline V CDR1 and CDR2: LGHNA, YSLEER. The CDR3 protein is CASSQPGTDTQYF. The CDR3 DNA is TGCGCCAGCAGCCAGCCCGGAACAGATACGCAGTATTTT.

The chain uses TRBV30 and TRBJ2-2, with D uncertain. In germline, CDR1 is GTSNPN, CDR2 SVGIG (reference sequence). V lost 4 bases and J lost 1, with 7 bases in between. The CDR3 is 13 amino acids. The CDR3 nucleotides read TGTGCCTGGACTGTGGGGAACACCGGGGAGCTGTTTTTT. It specifies CAWTVGNTGELFF.

This clone showed up just once. This rearrangement joins TRBV4-2 to TRBJ2-2; TRBD1 aligns across 10 bases. From germline, CDR1 is LGHNA and CDR2 YNFKEQ. V lost 0 bases, J lost 4 bases, and 5 bases stayed unmatched. CDR3 length: 17 amino acids. The CDR3 region has the DNA TGTGCCAGCAGCCAAGACCGGGACAGGGGTATCACCGGGGAGCTGTTTTTT. Translation: CASSQDRDRGITGELFF.

This clone is medium-sized by share. The rearrangement links TRBV6-6 to TRBJ1-5; D remains unclear. Germline V lookup: CDR1 MNHNY, CDR2 SVGAGI (reference sequence). The CDR3 is 15 amino acids. Trimming cost V 5 bases and J 4 bases, with 15 bases left between them. The CDR3 protein is CASSPFGWDNQPQHF. CDR3 DNA sequence: TGTGCCAGCAGTCCATTCGGGTGGGATAATCAGCCCCAGCATTTT.